This record concerns one TCR beta chain sequence. The antigen is unknown. TCRdb's copy holds only in-frame clones and misses some; the assay was immunoSEQ multiplex PCR. The sample lists some 80,000 clones; roughly 84% were seen once. Trimming left V 0 bases short and J 6 bases short, with 24 bases between. Germline V CDR1 and CDR2: SGDLS, YYNGEE. This CDR3 contains 18 residues. The entry originates in a study of OX40 agonist ivuxolimab in advanced cancers. Study background: People in dose escalation had one of these cancers: hepatocellular carcinoma, melanoma, renal cell or head and neck cancer. The study's findings and limits: Clones of CD4+ and CD8+ blood T cells grew by week 6 at doses of 0.1 to 3.0 mg/kg. The mean number of expanded clones was higher in CD8+ T cells than in CD4+.

This specimen was CD4+ or CD8+ T cells sorted from blood, taken in a trial of the OX40 agonist ivuxolimab. The rearrangement uses TRBV9 and TRBJ1-2; no definite D call. This receptor was identified in an adult with an advanced solid tumor such as melanoma, head and neck, liver or kidney cancer. CDR3 protein: CASSVGDAAHTTPHGYTF. The CDR3 DNA sequence: TGTGCCAGCAGCGTAGGCGACGCTGCCCACACGACTCCCCATGGCTACACCTTC.